Below, 30 T cell receptor beta chains from the same sample are listed, as sequenced in a study of blood T cell repertoires in COVID-19. Clones were read by immunoSEQ multiplex PCR, and TCRdb kept only the in-frame ones, dropping some. The table has a few hundred thousand clones, about 90% seen once; the top ten hold 1.5% to 2.5%. Sequenced input: PBMCs or T cells enriched from blood (not recorded which). These TCRs come from a man in his forties or fifties in a cohort exposed to, infected with or recovered from COVID-19 (not recorded which).

This clone has a handful of counts. This chain uses TRBV5-1 with TRBJ2-3; maybe TRBD1 (5 bases). V dropped 4 bases and J dropped 2 bases, with 8 bases sitting between them. Germline V gene data show CDR1 as SGHRS and CDR2 as YFSETQ. This CDR3 comprises 13 residues. Here the CDR3 reads CASSKDTTDTQYF. As DNA, the CDR3 is TGCGCCAGCAGCAAGGACACCACAGATACGCAGTATTTT.

The sample holds one count of this clone. V and J are TRBV12-5 and TRBJ2-2, with 10 bases that match TRBD1. With 7 bases clipped from V and 4 bases from J, the junction kept 3 bases outside the gene matches. Germline CDR1 is LGHNT and CDR2 is FRNRAP. The CDR3 contains 14 residues. CDR3 sequence: CASERTGGTGELFF. The CDR3 nucleotides read TGTGCTAGTGAACGGACAGGGGGCACCGGGGAGCTGTTTTTT.

The chain couples TRBV29-1 to TRBJ1-5; D is perhaps TRBD1 (6 bases). V lost 6 bases, J lost 5 bases, and 17 bases lay in between. The CDR3 is made up of 14 amino acids. The germline V gene encodes CDR1 SQVTM and CDR2 ANQGSEA. The CDR3 here is CSVRGQGLDQPQHF. CDR3 DNA: TGCAGCGTCCGCGGGCAGGGGCTGGATCAGCCCCAGCATTTT.

This clone has only a few counts. The gene calls are TRBV28 and TRBJ1-4; 10 bases align to TRBD1. Germline-derived CDR1 and CDR2 are MDHEN and SYDVKM. With 8 bases clipped from V and 8 bases from J, the junction kept 5 bases outside the gene matches. The CDR3 runs to 13 residues. The CDR3 loop reads CASGTGAFEKLFF. The CDR3 DNA reads TGTGCCAGCGGGACAGGGGCGTTCGAAAAACTGTTTTTT. Full variable domain (missing parts from reference TRBV28 and TRBJ1-4): DVKVTQSSRYLVKRTGEKVFLECVQDMDHENMFWYRQDPGLGLRLIYFSYDVKMKEKGDIPEGYSVSREKKERFSLILESASTNQTSMYLCASGTGAFEKLFFGSGTQLSVL.

This sequence joins TRBV12-5 and TRBJ2-5, with 13 bases identical to TRBD2. Germline V gives CDR1 LGHNT, CDR2 FRNRAP. This CDR3 spans 16 amino acids. V dropped 4 bases and J dropped 5; count of bases not matched to a gene: 7. CDR3 amino acids: CASGSGLAGVGETQYF. CDR3 in DNA: TGTGCTAGTGGTTCTGGACTAGCGGGAGTGGGGGAGACCCAGTACTTC.

This rearrangement joins TRBV10-3 to TRBJ2-7, with 7 bases fitting TRBD2. CDR3 size: 13 residues. After removal of 8 bases from V and 6 bases from J, the junction contained 10 bases not matched to a gene. The germline V gene encodes CDR1 ENHRY and CDR2 SYGVKD. The CDR3 nucleotides are TGTGCCATCTCGAGGGAGGGTAAGGGCGAGCAGTACTTC. Translation gives CAISREGKGEQYF.

CDR3 DNA sequence: TGTGCCAGCAGTCGTCGGGGGGGAGGAAACACCATATATTTT. Amino acids: CASSRRGGGNTIYF. The rearrangement joins TRBV28 to TRBJ1-3, with D possibly matching TRBD1 (5 bases). CDR3 length: 14 amino acids. V was clipped by 5 bases and J by 4 bases, with 12 bases between them. Germline V gene sequence: CDR1 MDHEN, CDR2 SYDVKM.

This sequence joins TRBV6-5 and TRBJ2-7, with D uncertain. V was clipped by 2 bases and J by 3 bases, with 11 bases between them. Germline V gene lookup returns CDR1 MNHEY and CDR2 SVGAGI. The CDR3 spans 14 residues. The CDR3: CASSYDKDLYEQYF. In DNA form, the CDR3 reads TGTGCCAGCAGTTACGACAAAGACCTCTACGAGCAGTACTTC.

The chain couples TRBV6-5 to TRBJ2-7; TRBD2 is a possible D gene (5 bases). The germline V gene has CDR1 MNHEY and CDR2 SVGAGI. The CDR3 spans 15 residues. V lost 6 bases and J 3 bases, leaving 18 bases between the germline ends. CDR3 loop: CASSWGDGKDYEQYF. CDR3 in DNA: TGTGCCAGCAGCTGGGGAGACGGTAAGGACTACGAGCAGTACTTC.

The chain has TRBV28 and TRBJ2-7; tentative D call: TRBD1 (5 bases). V was pared by 2 bases and J by 0 bases, with 11 bases between. This CDR3 has 15 residues. CDR1 MDHEN and CDR2 SYDVKM come from the germline V gene. The DNA of the CDR3 is TGTGCCAGCAGTTTAAGTCCCGACAGCTCCTACGAGCAGTACTTC. Protein: CASSLSPDSSYEQYF.

The chain couples TRBV28 to TRBJ2-5; D remains unclear. This CDR3 has 13 residues. Trimming removed 2 bases at V and 2 bases at J, with 6 bases between. Germline V gene lookup returns CDR1 MDHEN and CDR2 SYDVKM. CDR3 in DNA: TGTGCCAGCAGTTTAGCGGATCAAGAGACCCAGTACTTC. It codes for CASSLADQETQYF.

Concerning this clone: Different DNA sequences within this sample yield the same CDR3. The chain combines TRBV5-1 with TRBJ1-3; D remains ambiguous. This CDR3 region has 15 residues. V dropped 0 bases and J dropped 0 bases, with 7 bases sitting between them. Germline V gene lookup returns CDR1 SGHRS and CDR2 YFSETQ. CDR3 protein: CASSLDGSSGNTIYF. The CDR3 nucleotides read TGCGCCAGCAGCTTGGACGGGAGCTCTGGAAACACCATATATTTT. Together with reference TRBV5-1 and TRBJ1-3, the CDR3 gives the full variable domain: KAGVTQTPRYLIKTRGQQVTLSCSPISGHRSVSWYQQTPGQGLQFLFEYFSETQRNKGNFPGRFSGRQFSNSRSEMNVSTLELGDSALYLCASSLDGSSGNTIYFGEGSWLTVV.

The genes are TRBV5-5 and TRBJ2-2; D perhaps matches TRBD2 (5 bases). Per the germline V gene, CDR1 is SGHKS and CDR2 is YYEKEE (reference sequence). The CDR3 covers 14 residues. V gave up 8 bases and J gave up 0 bases, with 11 bases separating them. CDR3 in DNA: TGTGCCAGTAGACTAATACCGAACACCGGGGAGCTGTTTTTT. Residues: CASRLIPNTGELFF.

This clone was seen only once. V usage is TRBV19 and J usage is TRBJ1-2; unclear D gene. V shed 7 bases and J shed 1 base, with 10 bases lying between them. This CDR3 has 13 amino acids. The V gene's germline CDR1 is LNHDA and CDR2 SQIVND (reference sequence). CDR3: CASKSRNNYGYTF. The CDR3 nucleotides read TGTGCCAGTAAATCGAGGAATAACTATGGCTACACCTTC.

The chain joins TRBV24-1 to TRBJ2-3; 7 nucleotides agree with TRBD1. This CDR3 has 15 residues. After removal of 4 bases from V and 2 bases from J, the junction contained 5 bases not matched to a gene. Germline CDR1 is KGHDR and CDR2 is SFDVKD. The CDR3: CATSDRGQNTDTQYF. The CDR3 region has the DNA TGTGCCACCAGTGACCGGGGACAGAACACAGATACGCAGTATTTT.

This clone was recorded only once. CDR3: CASSAQGATYNEQFF. As DNA, the CDR3 is TGCGCCAGCTCTGCCCAGGGGGCGACCTACAATGAGCAGTTCTTC. The chain employs TRBV5-1 and TRBJ2-1; 8 nucleotides line up with TRBD1. Looked up from germline, CDR1 is SGHRS and CDR2 is YFSETQ. This CDR3 contains 15 residues. V shed 7 bases, J shed 2 bases, and the junction held 8 bases outside the gene matches.

The chain uses TRBV5-4 and TRBJ2-3; a weak D match, TRBD1 (7 bases). CDR3 length: 16 residues. Per germline, CDR1 SGHNT and CDR2 YYREEE (reference sequence). V was cut by 2 bases and J by 4 bases, with 17 bases left in between. Written as DNA, the CDR3 is TGTGCCAGCAGCTTAGTACTAGCAGGGGGGCCAGATACGCAGTATTTT. It translates to CASSLVLAGGPDTQYF.

This clone has just one count. The chain links TRBV6-5 to TRBJ1-2; D remains unclear. Trimming took off 5 bases at V and 4 bases at J, with 8 bases between the two ends. The CDR3 length is 12 residues. Germline V gene lookup returns CDR1 MNHEY and CDR2 SVGAGI. The CDR3 sequence is CASSPGSYGYTF. The CDR3 coding sequence is TGTGCCAGCAGTCCGGGGAGCTATGGCTACACCTTC.

V gene TRBV11-2 combines with J gene TRBJ1-1, with no clear D. CDR1 is SGHAT, CDR2 FQNNGV, per germline. V was cut by 3 bases and J by 0 bases, with 11 bases left in between. The CDR3 has 15 amino acids. In nucleotides, the CDR3 is TGTGCCAGCAGCTTGAGCGGAACCATGAACACTGAAGCTTTCTTT. This translates into CASSLSGTMNTEAFF.

This clone was found once. This chain connects TRBV28 to TRBJ2-7; a weak D match, TRBD1 (7 bases). In germline, CDR1 is MDHEN, CDR2 SYDVKM. This CDR3 spans 16 amino acids. The ends were cut back, 3 bases at V and 2 bases at J, with 17 bases in the middle. The CDR3 coding sequence is TGTGCCAGCAGTTTTGGAGGGGGACAGCCAACCTACGAGCAGTACTTC. Translated: CASSFGGGQPTYEQYF.

The chain is built from TRBV30 and TRBJ1-5, with a weak D call TRBD1 (5 bases). CDR1 and CDR2 (germline): GTSNPN, SVGIG (reference sequence). The CDR3 consists of 12 residues. Trimming cost V 1 base and J 10 bases, with 11 bases left between them. The CDR3 region is CAWSGGEDPQHF. CDR3 DNA sequence: TGTGCCTGGAGTGGGGGGGAGGACCCCCAGCATTTT. The whole variable domain, filled in from reference TRBV30 and TRBJ1-5, reads SQTIHQWPATLVQPVGSPLSLECTVEGTSNPNLYWYRQAAGRGLQLLFYSVGIGQISSEVPQNLSASRPQDRQFILSSKKLLLSDSGFYLCAWSGGEDPQHFGDGTRLSIL.

The V and J genes are TRBV4-1 and TRBJ1-5, with TRBD1 as a possible D gene (6 bases). Trimming removed 4 bases at V and 0 bases at J, with 16 bases between. The CDR3 length is 17 residues. Germline values: CDR1 MGHRA, CDR2 YSYEKL. CDR3 residues: CASSRGGQPYSNQPQHF. Here the CDR3 DNA reads TGCGCCAGCAGCCGGGGGGGACAACCGTATAGCAATCAGCCCCAGCATTTT.

In DNA form, the CDR3 reads TGTGCCAGCAGCTTAGTGATTAGCGGGAGAAGGGATGAGCAGTTCTTC. This codes for CASSLVISGRRDEQFF. The genes are TRBV7-2 and TRBJ2-1; 9 nucleotides match TRBD2. Trimming removed 1 base from V and 8 bases from J; junction bases left unmatched: 9. From germline, CDR1 is SGHTA and CDR2 FQGNSA. The CDR3 totals 16 residues.

This chain connects TRBV12-3 or TRBV12-4 to TRBJ2-3; 7 bases map to TRBD2. The CDR3 contains 13 residues. V shed 3 bases, J shed 6 bases, and the junction held 3 bases outside the gene matches. This CDR3 reads CASSFSSGDTQYF. As DNA, the CDR3 is TGTGCCAGCAGTTTCTCTAGCGGTGATACGCAGTATTTT.

This sequence joins TRBV7-9 and TRBJ2-7; TRBD2 aligns across 9 bases. Looked up from germline, CDR1 is SEHNR and CDR2 is FQNEAQ (reference sequence). After removal of 2 bases from V and 5 bases from J, the junction contained 7 bases not matched to a gene. The length of the CDR3 is 15 residues. Written as DNA, the CDR3 is TGTGCCAGCAGCTTAAGAGGCGGGAGGGCCAACGAGCAGTACTTC. As protein: CASSLRGGRANEQYF.

The chain uses TRBV10-3 and TRBJ2-1; 13 bases fit TRBD2. Germline V lookup: CDR1 ENHRY, CDR2 SYGVKD. The CDR3 loop spans 15 amino acids. J was trimmed by 2 bases and V by 8 bases; bases with no gene match: 3. DNA of the CDR3: TGTGCCATCGGGGGACTAGCGGGAACCTACAATGAGCAGTTCTTC. Residues: CAIGGLAGTYNEQFF.

The chain couples TRBV19 to TRBJ2-5; 7 bases are a match to TRBD2. This CDR3 comprises 12 residues. Germline loops: CDR1 LNHDA, CDR2 SQIVND (reference sequence). The V gene end was trimmed by 7 bases and the J gene end by 4 bases; junction bases not matched to a gene: 3. In nucleotides, the CDR3 is TGTGCCAGTATTGGGGGGGGAGAGACCCAGTACTTC. Translated, it gives CASIGGGETQYF.

The rearrangement joins TRBV12-5 to TRBJ1-2, with no clear D. The CDR3 is 13 amino acids. V lost 1 base, J lost 7 bases, and 10 bases lay in between. Germline assignment: CDR1 LGHNT and CDR2 FRNRAP. CDR3 protein: CASGLGTELGYTF. CDR3 sequence (DNA): TGTGCTAGTGGTTTGGGGACTGAGCTTGGCTACACCTTC.

V gene TRBV5-4 combines with J gene TRBJ1-6; D remains ambiguous. The CDR3 covers 16 residues. V shed 0 bases and J shed 0 bases, with 7 bases lying between them. In germline, CDR1 is SGHNT, CDR2 YYREEE (reference sequence). The chain's CDR3 is CASSLDPSSYNSPLHF. The CDR3 DNA reads as TGTGCCAGCAGCTTGGACCCGAGCTCCTATAATTCACCCCTCCACTTT.

The V call is TRBV5-5, the J call TRBJ2-7, with 7 bases aligning to TRBD2. The junction had 6 bases not matched to a gene; V was cut back by 3 bases and J by 0 bases. The germline gives CDR1 SGHKS, CDR2 YYEKEE (reference sequence). The CDR3 has 15 residues. CDR3 protein: CASSSIAGSSYEQYF. The CDR3 DNA reads TGTGCCAGCAGCTCGATAGCGGGTTCCTCCTACGAGCAGTACTTC.